Shown below are 26 T cell receptor beta chains from a single sample sequenced in a study of T cells expressing NK-cell markers. TCRdb re-called the 5' RACE reads; one entry per CDR3 protein, DNA not given. This table lists some 600,000 distinct CDR3 sequences. Sequenced input: blood T cells: a sorted CD56 or NKG2C T cell subset, CD4+ or CD8+ T cells, or bulk PBMC T cells (not recorded which). These TCRs come from a young man in good health.

The V call is TRBV7-6, the J call TRBJ2-2; TCRdb indicates TRBD2, and absent DNA this call remains unverified. Per the germline V gene, CDR1 is SGHVS and CDR2 is FNYEAQ. The CDR3 runs to 17 residues. The chain's CDR3 is CASSSPWTSGTPGELFF.

The chain uses TRBV12-3 or TRBV12-4 and TRBJ2-1; with no DNA, the TCRdb D assignment of TRBD2 cannot be verified. The CDR3 contains 14 residues. CDR3 amino acids: CASSPLLGDNEQFF.

The rearrangement links TRBV4-1 to TRBJ1-1. The CDR3 extends over 15 amino acids. Per germline, CDR1 MGHRA and CDR2 YSYEKL. CDR3 loop: CASSQVETANTEAFF.

The rearrangement joins TRBV5-1 to TRBJ1-4; the D call from TCRdb, TRBD1, cannot be confirmed without DNA. Germline V gives CDR1 SGHRS, CDR2 YFSETQ. The CDR3 is 15 amino acids. CDR3 residues: CASSLQGDLNEKLFF.

V and J are TRBV6-2 or TRBV6-3 and TRBJ2-1; as DNA is missing, the TRBD2 call by TCRdb cannot be tested. Germline CDR1 is MNHEY and CDR2 is SVGEGT. The CDR3 runs 16 residues. The CDR3 is CASSPPSGRAFREQFF.

The chain has TRBV6-2 or TRBV6-3 and TRBJ1-2; TCRdb's D call of TRBD1 is untestable without DNA. This CDR3 contains 13 residues. From germline, CDR1 is MNHEY and CDR2 SVGEGT. CDR3 sequence: CASSYALAKGYTF.

This chain joins TRBV27 and TRBJ2-2. The CDR3 is 17 residues long. Germline V lookup: CDR1 MNHEY, CDR2 SMNVEV (reference sequence). The CDR3 spells CASSFRAATRYTGELFF.

V and J are TRBV7-9 and TRBJ2-1; TCRdb indicates TRBD1, and absent DNA this call remains unverified. This CDR3 spans 17 amino acids. CDR1 and CDR2 from the germline V gene are SEHNR and FQNEAQ (reference sequence). The CDR3 sequence: CASSLAVRDQGYNEQFF.

The V call is TRBV6-5, the J call TRBJ2-7; TCRdb gives TRBD2 as the D gene, but with no DNA this cannot be confirmed. From germline, CDR1 is MNHEY and CDR2 SVGAGI. CDR3 length: 15 amino acids. The CDR3 here is CASSSDGDLVYEQYF.

This sequence joins TRBV4-1 and TRBJ2-1; with no DNA, the TCRdb D assignment of TRBD2 cannot be verified. This CDR3 region has 17 residues. The germline V gene has CDR1 MGHRA and CDR2 YSYEKL. The CDR3: CASSHRGRLAGGNEQFF.

V is TRBV6-2 or TRBV6-3 and J is TRBJ2-7; TCRdb's D gene call, TRBD2, goes unchecked for lack of DNA. Germline V CDR1 and CDR2: MNHEY, SVGEGT. The CDR3 spans 14 residues. CDR3 amino acids: CASSYSAGVSEQYF.

V gene TRBV20-1 combines with J gene TRBJ1-1. Germline CDR1 and CDR2: DFQATT and SNEGSKA (reference sequence). The CDR3 sequence is 14 residues long. CDR3 amino acids: CSAEESGPNTEAFF.

CDR3 amino acids: CASSSGTLDYPTSTDTQYF. The V call is TRBV5-4, the J call TRBJ2-3; TCRdb picks TRBD1, but there is no DNA to check that call. CDR3 length equals 19 residues. Looked up from germline, CDR1 is SGHNT and CDR2 is YYREEE (reference sequence).

V gene TRBV5-1 combines with J gene TRBJ1-4. The CDR3 is 16 amino acids. Per the germline V gene, CDR1 is SGHRS and CDR2 is YFSETQ. The CDR3 sequence: CASSLLPPDYNEKLFF.

The CDR3 is CATRRLNTGELFF. The rearrangement uses TRBV27 and TRBJ2-2. CDR3 size: 13 residues. The germline V gene has CDR1 MNHEY and CDR2 SMNVEV (reference sequence).

The rearrangement uses TRBV5-5 and TRBJ2-1; TCRdb designates TRBD1, a call that cannot be tested without DNA. From germline, CDR1 is SGHKS and CDR2 YYEKEE (reference sequence). The CDR3 covers 14 residues. Here the CDR3 reads CASSGTGPYNEQFF.

The chain has TRBV6-5 and TRBJ1-6; as DNA is missing, the TRBD1 call by TCRdb cannot be tested. The germline V gene has CDR1 MNHEY and CDR2 SVGAGI. The CDR3 consists of 14 residues. This chain's CDR3 is CASSYFRGNSPLHF.

This chain links TRBV20-1 with TRBJ2-2; TCRdb picks TRBD2, but there is no DNA to check that call. The CDR3 contains 14 residues. Per germline, CDR1 DFQATT and CDR2 SNEGSKA (reference sequence). The CDR3 region is CSARRPSFSGELFF.

The chain recombines TRBV15 with TRBJ2-1; TCRdb designates TRBD1, a call that cannot be tested without DNA. Germline-derived CDR1 and CDR2 are LNHNV and YYDKDF (reference sequence). CDR3 length: 14 amino acids. CDR3 residues: CATSRGSGKNEQFF.

V usage is TRBV6-1 and J usage is TRBJ2-7; TCRdb proposes TRBD1, but this gene call is untestable without DNA. The germline CDR1 and CDR2 sequences are MNHNS and SASEGT. The CDR3 totals 14 residues. The chain's CDR3 is CASRERGWIYEQYF.

V and J are TRBV5-1 and TRBJ2-1; the D call of TRBD1 rests on TCRdb alone, since no DNA is present to check it. CDR3 length equals 19 residues. Germline V CDR1 and CDR2: SGHRS, YFSETQ. This CDR3 is CASSLDLLTATGVYNEQFF.

The V and J genes are TRBV3-1 and TRBJ2-1; the TCRdb D gene call, TRBD1, has no DNA to confirm it. The CDR3 sequence is 13 residues long. Germline lookup yields CDR1 LGHDT and CDR2 YNNKEL (reference sequence). The CDR3 sequence: CASSQTAGDEQFF.

The CDR3 here is CSIIGGLRESTDTQYF. The chain couples TRBV20-1 to TRBJ2-3; no DNA is available, so the TRBD2 call from TCRdb remains unchecked. The CDR3 runs to 16 residues. Germline loops: CDR1 DFQATT, CDR2 SNEGSKA (reference sequence).

The rearrangement links TRBV5-6 to TRBJ2-1; as DNA is missing, the TRBD1 call by TCRdb cannot be tested. The CDR3 has 16 amino acids. Germline CDR1 SGHDT, CDR2 YYEEEE. The CDR3 reads CASSSPGSGSTDEQFF. Together with reference TRBV5-6 and TRBJ2-1, the CDR3 gives the full variable domain: DAGVTQSPTHLIKTRGQQVTLRCSPKSGHDTVSWYQQALGQGPQFIFQYYEEEERQRGNFPDRFSGHQFPNYSSELNVNALLLGDSALYLCASSSPGSGSTDEQFFGPGTRLTVL.

The chain links TRBV12-3 or TRBV12-4 to TRBJ1-2; TCRdb names TRBD1, which stays unverified in the absence of DNA. The CDR3 has 16 amino acids. CDR3 sequence: CASSLRPGPNNYGYTF.

The chain couples TRBV20-1 to TRBJ1-2; TCRdb lists TRBD1, though no DNA is available to test this call. This CDR3 spans 11 amino acids. The germline gives CDR1 DFQATT, CDR2 SNEGSKA (reference sequence). CDR3 residues: CSAGGQQGYTF.